Reported below is one TCR beta chain. Its antigen remains unknown. This entry is derived from a study of shared clonotypes between healthy human individuals. At the level of the study: A few men and two women, aged 18 to 49, were donors. Findings and limits, study-wide: It was the few donors that limited the genetic and exposure-history diversity represented. Clonotype sharing among the donors was expected to vary with sequencing depth.

This CDR3 region has 13 residues. The V gene lost 0 bases and the J gene lost 5 bases, with 5 bases spanning the gap. Germline CDR1 SGHAT, CDR2 FQNNGV. Produced via immunoSEQ multiplex PCR; TCRdb's table is partial and in-frame only. The sample yields 700,000 or so clones, roughly 70% seen once. The sequenced sample was memory CD4+ T cells sorted from blood. The subset is: CD45RA-negative fraction. The source is a woman in her 30s in good health. The chain couples TRBV11-2 to TRBJ1-5; D is uncertain. The CDR3 DNA reads as TGTGCCAGCAGCTTAGACAGTTATCAGCCCCAGCATTTT. Its protein is CASSLDSYQPQHF.